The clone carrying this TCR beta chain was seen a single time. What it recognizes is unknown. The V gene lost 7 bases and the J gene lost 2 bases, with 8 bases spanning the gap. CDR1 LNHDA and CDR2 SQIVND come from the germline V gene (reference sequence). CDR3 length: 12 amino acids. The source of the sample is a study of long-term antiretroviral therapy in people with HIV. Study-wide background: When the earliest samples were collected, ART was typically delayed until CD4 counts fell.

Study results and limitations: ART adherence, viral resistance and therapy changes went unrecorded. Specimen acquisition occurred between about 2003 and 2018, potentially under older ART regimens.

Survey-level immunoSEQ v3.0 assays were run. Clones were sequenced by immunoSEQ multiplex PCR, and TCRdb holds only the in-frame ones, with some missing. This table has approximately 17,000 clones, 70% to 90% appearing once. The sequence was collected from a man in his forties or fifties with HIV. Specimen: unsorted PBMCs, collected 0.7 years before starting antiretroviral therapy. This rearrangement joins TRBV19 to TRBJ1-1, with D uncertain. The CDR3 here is CASMGGNTEAFF. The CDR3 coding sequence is TGTGCCAGTATGGGAGGTAACACTGAAGCTTTCTTT. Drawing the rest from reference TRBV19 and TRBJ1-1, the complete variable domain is DGGITQSPKYLFRKEGQNVTLSCEQNLNHDAMYWYRQDPGQGLRLIYYSQIVNDFQKGDIAEGYSVSREKKESFPLTVTSAQKNPTAFYLCASMGGNTEAFFGQGTRLTVV.